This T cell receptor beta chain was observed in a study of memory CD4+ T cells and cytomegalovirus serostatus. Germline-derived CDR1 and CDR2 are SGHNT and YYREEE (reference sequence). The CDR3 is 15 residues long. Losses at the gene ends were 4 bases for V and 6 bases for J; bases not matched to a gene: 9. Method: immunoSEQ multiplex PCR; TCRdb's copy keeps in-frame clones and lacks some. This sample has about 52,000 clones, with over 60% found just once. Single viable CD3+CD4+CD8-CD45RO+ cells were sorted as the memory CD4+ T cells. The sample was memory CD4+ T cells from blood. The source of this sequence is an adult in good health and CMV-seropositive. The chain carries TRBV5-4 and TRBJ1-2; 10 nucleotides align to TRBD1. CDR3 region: CASSHPGQGMDGYTF. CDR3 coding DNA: TGTGCCAGCAGCCATCCGGGACAGGGGATGGATGGCTACACCTTC.